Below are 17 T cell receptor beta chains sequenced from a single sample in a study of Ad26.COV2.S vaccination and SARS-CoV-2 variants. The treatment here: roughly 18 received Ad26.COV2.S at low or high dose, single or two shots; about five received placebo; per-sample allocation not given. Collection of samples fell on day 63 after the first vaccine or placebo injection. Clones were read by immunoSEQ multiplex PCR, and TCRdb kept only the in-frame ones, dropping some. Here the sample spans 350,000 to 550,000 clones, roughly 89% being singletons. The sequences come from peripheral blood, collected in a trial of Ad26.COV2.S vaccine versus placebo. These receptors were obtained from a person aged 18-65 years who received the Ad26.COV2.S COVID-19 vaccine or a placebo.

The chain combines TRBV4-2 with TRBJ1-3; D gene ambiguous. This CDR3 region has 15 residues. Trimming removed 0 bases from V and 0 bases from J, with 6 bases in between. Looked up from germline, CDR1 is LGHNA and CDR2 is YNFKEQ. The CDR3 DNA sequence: TGTGCCAGCAGCCAAGAACCTAGCTCTGGAAACACCATATATTTT. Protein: CASSQEPSSGNTIYF.

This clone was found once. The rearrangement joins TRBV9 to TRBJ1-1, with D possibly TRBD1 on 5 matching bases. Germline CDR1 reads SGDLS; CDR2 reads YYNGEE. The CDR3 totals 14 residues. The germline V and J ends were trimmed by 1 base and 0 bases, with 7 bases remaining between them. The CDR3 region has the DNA TGTGCCAGCAGCGTAACAGGCATGAACACTGAAGCTTTCTTT. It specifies CASSVTGMNTEAFF.

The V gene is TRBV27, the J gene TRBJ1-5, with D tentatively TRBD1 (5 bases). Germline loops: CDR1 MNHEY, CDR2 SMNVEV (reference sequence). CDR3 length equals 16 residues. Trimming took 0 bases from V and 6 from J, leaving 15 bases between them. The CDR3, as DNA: TGTGCCAGCAGTTTATCTGAATGGGGGTTGGGTCAGCCCCAGCATTTT. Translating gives CASSLSEWGLGQPQHF.

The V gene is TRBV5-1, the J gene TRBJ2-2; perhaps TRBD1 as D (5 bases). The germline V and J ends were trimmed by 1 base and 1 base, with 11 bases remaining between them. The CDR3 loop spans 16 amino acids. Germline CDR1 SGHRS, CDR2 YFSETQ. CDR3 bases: TGCGCCAGCAGCTTGCTGGTACAGGAGAACACCGGGGAGCTGTTTTTT. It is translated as CASSLLVQENTGELFF.

The CDR3 here is CASRPDLSLDEQYF. The CDR3 bases are TGTGCCAGCAGGCCGGACTTGTCTTTAGACGAGCAGTACTTC. The genes are TRBV28 and TRBJ2-7; maybe TRBD2 (5 bases). CDR3 length equals 14 residues. Deletions cut 6 bases from V and 5 bases from J, with 17 bases between. The germline CDR1 and CDR2 sequences are MDHEN and SYDVKM.

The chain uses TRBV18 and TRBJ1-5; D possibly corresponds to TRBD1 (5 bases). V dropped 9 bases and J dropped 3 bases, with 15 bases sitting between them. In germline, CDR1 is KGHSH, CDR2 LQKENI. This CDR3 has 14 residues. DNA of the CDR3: TGTGCCAGTCGACTACCAGGGACCAATCAGCCCCAGCATTTT. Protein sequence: CASRLPGTNQPQHF.

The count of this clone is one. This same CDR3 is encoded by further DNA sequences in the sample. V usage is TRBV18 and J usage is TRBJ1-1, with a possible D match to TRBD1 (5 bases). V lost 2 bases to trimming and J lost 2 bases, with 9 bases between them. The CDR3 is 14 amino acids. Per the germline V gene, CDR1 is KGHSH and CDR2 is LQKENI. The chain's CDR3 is CASSPGRGNTEAFF. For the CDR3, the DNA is TGTGCCAGCTCACCAGGGCGGGGCAACACTGAAGCTTTCTTT.

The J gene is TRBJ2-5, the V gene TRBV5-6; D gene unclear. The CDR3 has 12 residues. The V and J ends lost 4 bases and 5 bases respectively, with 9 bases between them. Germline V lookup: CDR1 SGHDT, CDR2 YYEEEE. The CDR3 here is CASSLPRETQYF. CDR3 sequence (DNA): TGTGCCAGCAGCCTACCTAGGGAGACCCAGTACTTC.

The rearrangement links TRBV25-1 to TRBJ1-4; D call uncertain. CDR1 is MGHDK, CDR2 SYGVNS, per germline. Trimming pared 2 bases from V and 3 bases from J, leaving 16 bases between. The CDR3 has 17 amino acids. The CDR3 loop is CASSESRSGSANEKLFF. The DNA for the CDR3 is TGTGCCAGCAGTGAAAGCCGATCGGGGTCAGCTAATGAAAAACTGTTTTTT.

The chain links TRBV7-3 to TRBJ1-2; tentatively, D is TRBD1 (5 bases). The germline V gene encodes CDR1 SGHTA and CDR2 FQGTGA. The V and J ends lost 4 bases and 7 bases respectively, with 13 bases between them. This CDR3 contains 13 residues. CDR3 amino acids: CASSSISGAGYTF. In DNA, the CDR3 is TGTGCCAGCAGCTCGATATCCGGGGCTGGCTACACCTTC.

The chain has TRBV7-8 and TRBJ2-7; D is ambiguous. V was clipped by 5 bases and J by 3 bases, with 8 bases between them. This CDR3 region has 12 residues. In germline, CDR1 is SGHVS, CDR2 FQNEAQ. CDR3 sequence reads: CASSVPGYEQYV. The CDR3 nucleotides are TGTGCCAGCAGCGTTCCGGGCTACGAGCAGTACGTC.

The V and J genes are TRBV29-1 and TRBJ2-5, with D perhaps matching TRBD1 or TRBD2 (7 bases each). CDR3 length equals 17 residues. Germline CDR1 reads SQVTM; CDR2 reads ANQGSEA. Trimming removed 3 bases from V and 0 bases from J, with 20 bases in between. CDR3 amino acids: CSVDPPGRGGYQETQYF. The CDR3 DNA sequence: TGCAGCGTTGATCCCCCTGGCAGGGGGGGGTACCAAGAGACCCAGTACTTC.

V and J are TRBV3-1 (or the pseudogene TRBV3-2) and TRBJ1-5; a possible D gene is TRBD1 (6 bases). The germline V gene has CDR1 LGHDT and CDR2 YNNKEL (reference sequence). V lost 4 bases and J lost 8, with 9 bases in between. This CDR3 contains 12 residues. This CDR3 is CASSLGAEPQHF. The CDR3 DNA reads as TGTGCCAGCAGCCTGGGGGCGGAGCCCCAGCATTTT.

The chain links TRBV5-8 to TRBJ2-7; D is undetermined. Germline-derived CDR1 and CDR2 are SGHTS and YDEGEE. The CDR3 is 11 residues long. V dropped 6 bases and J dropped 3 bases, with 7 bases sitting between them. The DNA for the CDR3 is TGTGCCAGCACCCCGGTCTACGAGCAGTACTTC. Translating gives CASTPVYEQYF.

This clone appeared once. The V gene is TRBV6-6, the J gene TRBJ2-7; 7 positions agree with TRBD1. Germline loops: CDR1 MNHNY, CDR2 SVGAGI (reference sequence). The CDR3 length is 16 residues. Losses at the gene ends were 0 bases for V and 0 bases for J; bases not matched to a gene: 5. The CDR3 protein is CASSYSGDSPSYEQYV. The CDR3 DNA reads TGTGCCAGCAGTTACTCGGGGGACAGCCCCTCCTACGAGCAGTACGTC.

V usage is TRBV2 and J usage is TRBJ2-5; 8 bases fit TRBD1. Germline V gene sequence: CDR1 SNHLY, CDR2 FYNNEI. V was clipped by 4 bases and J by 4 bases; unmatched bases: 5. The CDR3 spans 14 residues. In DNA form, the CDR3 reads TGTGCCAGCAGTGGGACAGGGCGCGGAGAGACCCAGTACTTC. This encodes CASSGTGRGETQYF.

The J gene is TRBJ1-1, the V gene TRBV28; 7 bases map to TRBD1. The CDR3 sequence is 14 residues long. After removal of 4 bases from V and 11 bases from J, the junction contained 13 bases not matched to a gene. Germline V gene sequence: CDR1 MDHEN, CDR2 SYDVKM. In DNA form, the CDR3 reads TGTGCCAGCAGTTCACCCTCTTTAGACAGGGATGCTTTCTTT. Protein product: CASSSPSLDRDAFF.